The 23 T cell receptor beta chains below were found in one sample sequenced in a study of blood T cells in healthy people across ages. Alongside a J-beta primer mix, a sample-barcoded 5' primer served in a second PCR lasting roughly 7 to 11 cycles. TCRdb reprocessed the 5' RACE reads with MiXCR, giving one entry per CDR3 protein. The sample holds 1.5 million to 2 million distinct CDR3 sequences, about 50% seen once. Sequences were obtained from blood. These TCRs come from a woman aged 40 to 50 in good health.

V usage is TRBV7-2 and J usage is TRBJ2-2, with D unclear. The CDR3 runs to 14 residues. The ends were cut back, 8 bases at V and 0 bases at J, with 10 bases in the middle. From germline, CDR1 is SGHTA and CDR2 FQGNSA. In DNA, the CDR3 is TGTGCCAGCCGCGTTGCCGCGAACACCGGGGAGCTGTTTTTT. Its translation: CASRVAANTGELFF.

The chain joins TRBV6-2 or TRBV6-3 to TRBJ2-7, with D possibly being TRBD1 or TRBD2 (5 bases each). Matching the DNA end better, TRBJ2-4 makes the J call doubtful. Germline V gives CDR1 MNHEY, CDR2 SVGEGT. The CDR3 has 19 amino acids. The CDR3 loop is CASSYSRDRSRSAKNIQYF. CDR3 nucleotides: TGTGCCAGCAGTTACTCTAGGGACCGATCTCGGTCGGCCAAAAACATTCAGTACTTC.

The V and J genes are TRBV20-1 and TRBJ2-1; a weak D match, TRBD2 (6 bases). CDR1 is DFQATT, CDR2 SNEGSKA, per germline (reference sequence). The length of the CDR3 is 15 residues. Trimming removed 3 bases from V and 4 bases from J, with 16 bases in between. CDR3 in DNA: TGCAGTGCTAGTTCGGCGGGGCAGCCTTACAATGAGCAGTTCTTC. Encoded protein: CSASSAGQPYNEQFF.

The chain couples TRBV24-1 to TRBJ2-5; no clear D gene. CDR1 and CDR2 from the germline V gene are KGHDR and SFDVKD. The CDR3 has 14 residues. With 3 bases removed from V and 1 base from J, the gap between germline ends came to 8 bases. The CDR3 region has the DNA TGTGCCACCAGTGATGGCGTACTCCAAGAGACCCAGTACTTC. This encodes CATSDGVLQETQYF.

This chain uses TRBV5-1 with TRBJ2-7; D perhaps matches TRBD2 (5 bases). CDR3 length equals 13 residues. CDR1 is SGHRS and CDR2 is YFSETQ in the germline V gene. Trimming left V 2 bases short and J 6 bases short, with 12 bases between. This CDR3 reads CASSFGGFSEQYF. In DNA, the CDR3 is TGCGCCAGCAGCTTCGGAGGTTTCTCCGAGCAGTACTTC.

This clonotype appeared a few times. The chain uses TRBV11-2 and TRBJ2-7; D is undetermined. Trimming took 3 bases from V and 0 from J, leaving 12 bases between them. Germline loops: CDR1 SGHAT, CDR2 FQNNGV. The CDR3 consists of 15 residues. This CDR3 reads CASSLKRRYSYEQYF. DNA of the CDR3: TGTGCCAGCAGCTTGAAAAGGCGTTACTCCTACGAGCAGTACTTC.

The rearrangement links TRBV2 to TRBJ1-2; D unclear. CDR3 length: 13 amino acids. V was shortened by 0 bases and J by 8 bases, with 10 bases between the two germline ends. Germline V gene sequence: CDR1 SNHLY, CDR2 FYNNEI. The CDR3 DNA sequence: TGTGCCAGCAGTGAAGCGGAGGGTTCCGGCTACACCTTC. Residues: CASSEAEGSGYTF.

Many counts were recorded for this clonotype. The chain links TRBV14 to TRBJ2-5; D is perhaps TRBD2 (5 bases). Deletions cut 7 bases from V and 1 base from J, with 10 bases between. The CDR3 has 13 residues. Per the germline V gene, CDR1 is SGHDN and CDR2 is FVKESK. The CDR3 loop is CASTGGLQETQYF. As DNA, the CDR3 is TGTGCCAGCACCGGAGGTCTCCAAGAGACCCAGTACTTC.

The V gene is TRBV28, the J gene TRBJ1-4, with a tentative D call TRBD1 (5 bases). Trimming left V 6 bases short and J 7 bases short, with 9 bases between. CDR1 MDHEN and CDR2 SYDVKM come from the germline V gene. The CDR3 has 12 amino acids. The CDR3 protein is CASRGLGEKLFF. The CDR3 DNA sequence: TGTGCCAGCAGGGGGCTTGGTGAAAAACTGTTTTTT.

This clonotype has a handful of counts. The rearrangement links TRBV12-3 or TRBV12-4 to TRBJ2-5, with TRBD1 as a possible D gene (5 bases). Trimming cost V 4 bases and J 5 bases, with 14 bases left between them. The CDR3 contains 14 residues. CDR3 nucleotide sequence: TGTGCCAGCAGTTCCAAAGGACATGTGGAGACCCAGTACTTC. It encodes CASSSKGHVETQYF.

The V gene is TRBV29-1, the J gene TRBJ2-1, with a possible D match to TRBD2 (7 bases). Germline-derived CDR1 and CDR2 are SQVTM and ANQGSEA. V shed 4 bases and J shed 2 bases, with 21 bases lying between them. The CDR3 totals 17 residues. In nucleotides, the CDR3 is TGCAGCGTTGTGGGGGTGGAACAGGGAGGGCCCTACAATGAGCAGTTCTTC. As protein: CSVVGVEQGGPYNEQFF.

The chain joins TRBV27 to TRBJ2-5; D is perhaps TRBD1 (6 bases). The CDR3 is 13 residues long. Germline assignment: CDR1 MNHEY and CDR2 SMNVEV (reference sequence). Trimming left V 4 bases short and J 9 bases short, with 15 bases between. The CDR3 reads CASSSTGPRAQYF. CDR3 DNA: TGTGCCAGCAGTTCCACAGGGCCCAGGGCCCAGTACTTC.

This clonotype was seen once. Here the CDR3 DNA reads TGTGCCAGCAGCCAAGATCAAATCAATGAGCAGTTCTTC. Translating it yields CASSQDQINEQFF. This chain links TRBV3-1 with TRBJ2-1; D unclear. The germline V gene encodes CDR1 LGHDT and CDR2 YNNKEL (reference sequence). The V gene lost 0 bases and the J gene lost 6 bases, with 6 bases spanning the gap. The CDR3 runs 13 residues.

The V call is TRBV19, the J call TRBJ2-1, with 12 bases fitting TRBD2. V lost 5 bases, J lost 7 bases, and 12 bases stayed unmatched. Looked up from germline, CDR1 is LNHDA and CDR2 is SQIVND (reference sequence). CDR3 length equals 17 residues. The CDR3 bases are TGTGCCAGTAGTTTGGGACTAGCGGGCCCTTGGGTGAATGAGCAGTTCTTC. Protein sequence: CASSLGLAGPWVNEQFF.

The chain couples TRBV4-1 to TRBJ2-7; D gene uncertain. CDR1 is MGHRA and CDR2 is YSYEKL in the germline V gene. V was shortened by 0 bases and J by 5 bases, with 14 bases between the two germline ends. The CDR3 extends over 15 amino acids. The CDR3 region has the DNA TGCGCCAGCAGCCAAGAAGGAGTTGTGCTCGACGAGCAGTACTTC. Protein sequence: CASSQEGVVLDEQYF.

The chain combines TRBV5-1 with TRBJ2-4, with 7 bases that match TRBD1. Germline-derived CDR1 and CDR2 are SGHRS and YFSETQ. The CDR3 has 14 amino acids. After removal of 5 bases from V and 8 bases from J, the junction contained 10 bases not matched to a gene. The CDR3 DNA reads as TGCGCCAGCAGTCGGACGGGGACAGCAGACATTCAGTACTTC. Translated: CASSRTGTADIQYF.

This chain connects TRBV5-1 to TRBJ1-3; D unresolved. The CDR3 extends over 12 amino acids. V lost 0 bases and J 8 bases, leaving 6 bases between the germline ends. Germline assignment: CDR1 SGHRS and CDR2 YFSETQ. The CDR3 bases are TGCGCCAGCAGCTTGGAAGGAGACACCATATATTTT. Translating gives CASSLEGDTIYF.

The chain carries TRBV7-8 and TRBJ1-2, with D hard to call. The CDR3 consists of 14 residues. V dropped 4 bases and J dropped 3 bases, with 12 bases sitting between them. Germline lookup yields CDR1 SGHVS and CDR2 FQNEAQ. DNA for the CDR3: TGTGCCAGCAGCTCCCCCCGGGGTCACTATGGCTACACCTTC. Translating it yields CASSSPRGHYGYTF. The entire variable domain, with the rest obtained from reference TRBV7-8 and TRBJ1-2, is as follows: GAGVSQSPRYKVAKRGQDVALRCDPISGHVSLFWYQQALGQGPEFLTYFQNEAQLDKSGLPSDRFFAERPEGSVSTLKIQRTQQEDSAVYLCASSSPRGHYGYTFGSGTRLTVV.

This clonotype was observed once. The DNA for the CDR3 is TGCGCCAGCAGCCGGGGACAGGGGTCAGGATTCAAGCAGTACTTC. The encoded protein is CASSRGQGSGFKQYF. The V call is TRBV4-3, the J call TRBJ2-5; TRBD1 matches at 10 bases. With 4 bases clipped from V and 11 bases from J, the junction kept 13 bases outside the gene matches. The CDR3 is 15 residues long. The germline V gene has CDR1 LGHNA and CDR2 YSLEER.

In its sample, this clonotype was seen a few times. This chain links TRBV28 with TRBJ1-1; TRBD1 aligns across 7 bases. CDR1 and CDR2 from the germline V gene are MDHEN and SYDVKM. The length of the CDR3 is 13 residues. The V segment lost 5 bases and the J segment 11 bases; nucleotides outside the gene matches: 11. The CDR3 sequence is CASSPPTGNLAFF. Written as DNA, the CDR3 is TGTGCCAGCAGTCCACCGACAGGGAACTTGGCTTTCTTT.

This clonotype was seen a few times. V and J are TRBV15 and TRBJ2-1; TRBD1 matches at 11 bases. The V and J ends lost 8 bases and 3 bases, in that order; junction bases with no gene match: 24. This CDR3 has 21 amino acids. Germline V gene lookup returns CDR1 LNHNV and CDR2 YYDKDF (reference sequence). This CDR3 reads CATEVLGQGGLFLGNYNEQFF. The CDR3 nucleotides read TGTGCCACCGAGGTTTTGGGACAGGGGGGTTTATTTCTCGGCAACTACAATGAGCAGTTCTTC.

This clonotype was observed a few times. The chain combines TRBV6-5 with TRBJ2-6; the D gene is possibly TRBD1 (5 bases). The V end lost 4 bases, the J end lost 3 bases, and 10 bases lay between the germline ends. Per the germline V gene, CDR1 is MNHEY and CDR2 is SVGAGI. This CDR3 comprises 15 residues. The CDR3 sequence: CASSSGLGGANVLTF. The CDR3 DNA follows: TGTGCCAGCAGTTCAGGGCTCGGTGGGGCCAACGTCCTGACTTTC.

CDR3 bases: TGTGCCACCAGTGATACCAGGGACCTCTATGGCTACACCTTC. This encodes CATSDTRDLYGYTF. The chain employs TRBV24-1 and TRBJ1-2; maybe TRBD1 (5 bases). This CDR3 has 14 amino acids. Germline CDR1 and CDR2: KGHDR and SFDVKD. Trimming took 3 bases from V and 4 from J, leaving 11 bases between them.